This TCR beta chain came from a study of tumor-infiltrating lymphocytes in primary liver carcinoma. A constant-region primer primed TCR beta cDNA synthesis from about 550 ng of total RNA. Sequencing libraries for TCR beta derived from three nested multiplex PCR rounds that used slightly modified ARM-PCR. Two initial PCR rounds of around 10 cycles each paired TRBV1-TRBV30 forward primers with a C-beta reverse primer. TCRdb re-called the multiplex PCR reads through MiXCR, storing one row per CDR3 protein. Among about 180,000 distinct CDR3 sequences, approximately 60% were seen once, and the ten largest hold about 72%. V lost 4 bases and J lost 2, with 11 bases in between. The CDR3 totals 14 residues. From germline, CDR1 is SQVTM and CDR2 ANQGSEA. RNA isolated from unsorted whole blood supplied the blood RNA, with germline DNA also extracted. The patients carried chronic HBV infection and had received no treatment.

This TCR was sampled from a man in his forties with primary liver carcinoma and hepatitis B virus infection. The sample comprised peripheral blood. The rearrangement uses TRBV29-1 and TRBJ2-2; possible D gene TRBD2, 5 bases. The CDR3 protein is CSVGGGPNTGELFF. The CDR3 DNA reads as TGCAGCGTTGGTGGCGGGCCAAACACCGGGGAGCTGTTTTTT.